One T cell receptor beta chain is described in this entry. Germline V gene lookup returns CDR1 SGHAT and CDR2 FQNNGV. J lost 10 bases, V lost 4 bases, and 14 bases had no gene match. This CDR3 contains 16 residues. The data stem from a study of blood T cell repertoires in COVID-19. About the study: The origin of the acute and convalescent COVID-19 samples was the United States, Italy and Spain.

Measured with immunoSEQ multiplex PCR; TCRdb has only the in-frame clones, and not every one. Found here are some 350,000 clones, around 87% of them singletons; the top ten hold around 3%. The sequence was obtained from a human donor in a cohort sampled during active COVID-19. The sample consisted of peripheral blood. This chain connects TRBV11-2 to TRBJ2-1; 9 bases fit TRBD2. CDR3 sequence: CASSSGAGLAAYEQFF. The CDR3 DNA reads TGTGCCAGCAGCTCCGGTGCGGGACTAGCTGCCTACGAGCAGTTCTTC.